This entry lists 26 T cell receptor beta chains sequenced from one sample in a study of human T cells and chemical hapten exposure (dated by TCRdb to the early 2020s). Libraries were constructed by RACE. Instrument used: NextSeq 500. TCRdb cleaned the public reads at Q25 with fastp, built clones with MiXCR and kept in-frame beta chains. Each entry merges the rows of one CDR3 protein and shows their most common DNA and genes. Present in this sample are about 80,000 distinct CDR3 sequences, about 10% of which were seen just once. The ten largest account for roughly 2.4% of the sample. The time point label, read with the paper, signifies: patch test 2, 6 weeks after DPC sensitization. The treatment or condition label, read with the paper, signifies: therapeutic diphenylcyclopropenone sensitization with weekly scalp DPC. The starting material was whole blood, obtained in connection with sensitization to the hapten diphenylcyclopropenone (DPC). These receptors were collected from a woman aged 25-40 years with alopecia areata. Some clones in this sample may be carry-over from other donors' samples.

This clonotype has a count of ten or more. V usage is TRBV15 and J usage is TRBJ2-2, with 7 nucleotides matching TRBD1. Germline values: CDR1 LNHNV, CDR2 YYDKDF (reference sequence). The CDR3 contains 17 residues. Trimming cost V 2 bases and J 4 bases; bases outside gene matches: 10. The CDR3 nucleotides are TGTGCCACCAGCAGACCACCCAGAAGGGACAGCACCGGGGAGCTGTTTTTT. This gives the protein CATSRPPRRDSTGELFF.

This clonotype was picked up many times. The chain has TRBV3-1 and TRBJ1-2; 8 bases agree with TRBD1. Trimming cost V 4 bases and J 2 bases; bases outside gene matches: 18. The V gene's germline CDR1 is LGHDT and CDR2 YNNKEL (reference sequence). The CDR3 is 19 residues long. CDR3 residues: CASSPVPPRGHSGNYGYTF. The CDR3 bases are TGTGCCAGCAGCCCAGTACCTCCCAGGGGGCATAGCGGGAACTATGGCTACACCTTC.

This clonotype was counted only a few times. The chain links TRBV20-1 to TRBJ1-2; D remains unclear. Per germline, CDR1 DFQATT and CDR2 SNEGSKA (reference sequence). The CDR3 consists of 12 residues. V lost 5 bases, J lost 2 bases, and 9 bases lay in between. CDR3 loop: CSADSRNYGYTF. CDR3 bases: TGCAGTGCTGATTCAAGGAACTATGGCTACACCTTC.

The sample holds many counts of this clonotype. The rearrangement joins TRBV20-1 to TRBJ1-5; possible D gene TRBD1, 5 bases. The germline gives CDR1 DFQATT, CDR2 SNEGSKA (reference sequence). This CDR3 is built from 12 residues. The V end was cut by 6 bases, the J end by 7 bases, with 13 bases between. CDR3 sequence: CSATPGGQPQHF. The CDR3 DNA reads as TGCAGTGCCACCCCCGGGGGGCAGCCCCAGCATTTT.

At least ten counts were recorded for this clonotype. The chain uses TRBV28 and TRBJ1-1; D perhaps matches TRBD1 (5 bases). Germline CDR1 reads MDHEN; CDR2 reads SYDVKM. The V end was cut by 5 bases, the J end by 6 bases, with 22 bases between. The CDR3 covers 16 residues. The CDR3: CASSPRGRGASAEAFF. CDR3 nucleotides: TGTGCCAGCAGTCCTAGGGGAAGGGGCGCGTCGGCTGAAGCTTTCTTT.

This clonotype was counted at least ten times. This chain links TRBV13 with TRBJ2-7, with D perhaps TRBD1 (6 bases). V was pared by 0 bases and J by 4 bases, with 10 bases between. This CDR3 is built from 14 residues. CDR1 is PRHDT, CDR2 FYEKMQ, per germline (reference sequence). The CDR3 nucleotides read TGTGCCAGCAGCTTAGGCAGGGGCGATTACGAGCAGTACTTC. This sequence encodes CASSLGRGDYEQYF. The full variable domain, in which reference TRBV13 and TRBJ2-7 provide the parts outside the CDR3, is AAGVIQSPRHLIKEKRETATLKCYPIPRHDTVYWYQQGPGQDPQFLISFYEKMQSDKGSIPDRFSAQQFSDYHSELNMSSLELGDSALYFCASSLGRGDYEQYFGPGTRLTVT.

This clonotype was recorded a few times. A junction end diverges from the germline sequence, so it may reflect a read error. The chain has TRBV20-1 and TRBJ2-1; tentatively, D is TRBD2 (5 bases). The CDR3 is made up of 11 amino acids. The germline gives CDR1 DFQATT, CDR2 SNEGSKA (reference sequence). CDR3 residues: CSARDNLAVVF. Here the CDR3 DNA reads TGCAGTGCTAGAGATAACCTAGCAGTAGTCTTC.

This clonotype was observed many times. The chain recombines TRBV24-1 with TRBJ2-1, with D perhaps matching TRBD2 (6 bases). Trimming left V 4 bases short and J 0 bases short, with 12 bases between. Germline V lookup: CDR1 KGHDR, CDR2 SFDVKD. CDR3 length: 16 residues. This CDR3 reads CATSDPSGRSYNEQFF. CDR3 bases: TGTGCCACCAGTGACCCGAGCGGGCGCTCCTACAATGAGCAGTTCTTC.

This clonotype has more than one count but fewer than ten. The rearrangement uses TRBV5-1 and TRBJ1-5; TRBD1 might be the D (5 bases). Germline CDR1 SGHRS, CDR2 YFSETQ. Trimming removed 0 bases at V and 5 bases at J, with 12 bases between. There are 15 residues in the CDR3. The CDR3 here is CASSLAGASDQPQHF. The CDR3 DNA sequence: TGCGCCAGCAGCTTGGCCGGGGCGTCTGATCAGCCCCAGCATTTT.

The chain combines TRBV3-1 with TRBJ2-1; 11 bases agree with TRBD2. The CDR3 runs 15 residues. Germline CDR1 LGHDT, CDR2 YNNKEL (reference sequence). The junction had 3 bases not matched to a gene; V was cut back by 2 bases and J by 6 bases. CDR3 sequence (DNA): TGTGCCAGCAGCCAACTAGCGGGGGGTTTCAATGAGCAGTTCTTC. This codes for CASSQLAGGFNEQFF.

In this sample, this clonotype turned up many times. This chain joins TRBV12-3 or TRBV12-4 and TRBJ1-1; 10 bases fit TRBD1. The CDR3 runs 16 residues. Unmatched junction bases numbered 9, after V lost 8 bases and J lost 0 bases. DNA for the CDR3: TGTGCCAGCCGTCCGACAGGGGGCCAATTGAACACTGAAGCTTTCTTT. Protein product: CASRPTGGQLNTEAFF.

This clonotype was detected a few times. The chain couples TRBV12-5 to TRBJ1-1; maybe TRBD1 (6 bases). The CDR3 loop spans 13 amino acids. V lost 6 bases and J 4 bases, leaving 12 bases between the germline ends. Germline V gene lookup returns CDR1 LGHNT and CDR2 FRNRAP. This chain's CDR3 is CASGRDRITEAFF. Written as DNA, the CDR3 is TGTGCTAGTGGCCGCGACAGGATCACTGAAGCTTTCTTT.

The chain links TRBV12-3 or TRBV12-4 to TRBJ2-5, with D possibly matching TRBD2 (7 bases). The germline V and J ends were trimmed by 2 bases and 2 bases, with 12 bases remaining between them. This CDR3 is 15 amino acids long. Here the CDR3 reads CASSLKRGGQETQYF. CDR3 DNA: TGTGCCAGCAGTTTAAAAAGGGGGGGGCAAGAGACCCAGTACTTC.

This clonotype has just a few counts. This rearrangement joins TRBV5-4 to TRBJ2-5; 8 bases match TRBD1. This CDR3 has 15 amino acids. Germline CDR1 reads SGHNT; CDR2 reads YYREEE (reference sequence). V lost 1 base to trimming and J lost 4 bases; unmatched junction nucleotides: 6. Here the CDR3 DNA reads TGTGCCAGCAGCTTGAACAGGGGGGCGGTAGAGACCCAGTACTTC. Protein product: CASSLNRGAVETQYF.

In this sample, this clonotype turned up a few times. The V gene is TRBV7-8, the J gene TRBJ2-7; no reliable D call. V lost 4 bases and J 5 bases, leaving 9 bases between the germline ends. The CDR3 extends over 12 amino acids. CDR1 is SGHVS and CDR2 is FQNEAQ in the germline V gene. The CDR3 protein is CASSWVSDEQYF. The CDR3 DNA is TGTGCCAGCAGCTGGGTTTCCGACGAGCAGTACTTC.

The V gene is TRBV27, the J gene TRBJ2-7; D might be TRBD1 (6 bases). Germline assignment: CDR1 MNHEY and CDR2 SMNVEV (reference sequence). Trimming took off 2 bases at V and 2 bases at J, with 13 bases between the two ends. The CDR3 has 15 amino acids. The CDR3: CASSLRGNAAYEQYF. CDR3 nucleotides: TGTGCCAGCAGTTTAAGGGGGAACGCCGCCTACGAGCAGTACTTC.

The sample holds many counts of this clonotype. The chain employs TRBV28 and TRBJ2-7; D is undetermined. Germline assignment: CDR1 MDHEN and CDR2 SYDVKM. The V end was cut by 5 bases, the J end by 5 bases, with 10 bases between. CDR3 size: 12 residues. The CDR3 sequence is CASSLLTDEQYF. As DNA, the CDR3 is TGTGCCAGCAGTCTCCTCACAGACGAGCAGTACTTC. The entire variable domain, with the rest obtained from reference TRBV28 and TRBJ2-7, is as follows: DVKVTQSSRYLVKRTGEKVFLECVQDMDHENMFWYRQDPGLGLRLIYFSYDVKMKEKGDIPEGYSVSREKKERFSLILESASTNQTSMYLCASSLLTDEQYFGPGTRLTVT.

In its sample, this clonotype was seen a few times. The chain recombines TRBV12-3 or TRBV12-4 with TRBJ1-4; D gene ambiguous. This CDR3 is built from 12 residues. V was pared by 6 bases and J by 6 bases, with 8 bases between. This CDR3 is CASRDPHEKLFF. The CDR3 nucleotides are TGTGCCAGCAGGGACCCCCATGAAAAACTGTTTTTT.

The CDR3 here is CASSLAPGGRSYEQYF. The CDR3 bases are TGTGCCAGCAGCTTAGCGCCGGGAGGGCGGTCCTACGAGCAGTACTTC. V and J are TRBV7-6 and TRBJ2-7, with 8 nucleotides matching TRBD2. Germline loops: CDR1 SGHVS, CDR2 FNYEAQ. This CDR3 is built from 16 residues. Trimming at V came to 0 bases and at J to 1 base, leaving 5 bases not matched to a gene.

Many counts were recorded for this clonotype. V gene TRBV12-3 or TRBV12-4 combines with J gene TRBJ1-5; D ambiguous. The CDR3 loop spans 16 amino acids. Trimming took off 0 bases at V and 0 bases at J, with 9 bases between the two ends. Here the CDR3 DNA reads TGTGCCAGCAGTTTAGCTGCGGGCTATAGCAATCAGCCCCAGCATTTT. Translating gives CASSLAAGYSNQPQHF.

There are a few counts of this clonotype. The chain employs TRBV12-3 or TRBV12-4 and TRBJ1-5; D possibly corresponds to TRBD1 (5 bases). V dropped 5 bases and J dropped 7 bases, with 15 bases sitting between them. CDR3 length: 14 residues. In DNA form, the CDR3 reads TGTGCCAGCAGTCATGGCCAGGGATTACAGCCCCAGCATTTT. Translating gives CASSHGQGLQPQHF.

The CDR3 sequence is CASSLDGGDPTDTQYF. The CDR3, as DNA: TGCGCCAGCAGCTTGGACGGGGGGGACCCCACAGATACGCAGTATTTT. The J gene is TRBJ2-3, the V gene TRBV5-1, with 8 bases lining up with TRBD2. In germline, CDR1 is SGHRS, CDR2 YFSETQ. V lost 0 bases, J lost 2 bases, and 5 bases stayed unmatched. The CDR3 runs to 16 residues.

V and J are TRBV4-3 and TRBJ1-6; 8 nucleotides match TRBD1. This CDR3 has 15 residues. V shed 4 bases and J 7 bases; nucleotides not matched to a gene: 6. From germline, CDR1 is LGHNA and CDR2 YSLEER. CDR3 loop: CASSPGQGENSPLHF. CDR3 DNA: TGCGCCAGCAGCCCTGGACAGGGTGAGAATTCACCCCTCCACTTT.

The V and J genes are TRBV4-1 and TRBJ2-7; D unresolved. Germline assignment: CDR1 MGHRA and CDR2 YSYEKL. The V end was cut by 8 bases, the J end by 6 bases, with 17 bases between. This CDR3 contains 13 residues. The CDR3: CASGSVVGSEQYF. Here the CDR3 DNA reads TGCGCCAGCGGCTCTGTAGTAGGATCCGAGCAGTACTTC.

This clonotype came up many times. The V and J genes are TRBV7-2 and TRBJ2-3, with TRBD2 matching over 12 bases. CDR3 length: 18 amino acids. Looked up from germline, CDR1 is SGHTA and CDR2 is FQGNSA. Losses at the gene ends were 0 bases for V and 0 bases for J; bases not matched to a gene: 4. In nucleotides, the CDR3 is TGTGCCAGCAGCTTAGCCCTAGCGGGGGGGCCGAGCACAGATACGCAGTATTTT. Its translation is CASSLALAGGPSTDTQYF. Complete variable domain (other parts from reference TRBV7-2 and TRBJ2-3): GAGVSQSPSNKVTEKGKDVELRCDPISGHTALYWYRQSLGQGLEFLIYFQGNSAPDKSGLPSDRFSAERTGGSVSTLTIQRTQQEDSAVYLCASSLALAGGPSTDTQYFGPGTRLTVL.

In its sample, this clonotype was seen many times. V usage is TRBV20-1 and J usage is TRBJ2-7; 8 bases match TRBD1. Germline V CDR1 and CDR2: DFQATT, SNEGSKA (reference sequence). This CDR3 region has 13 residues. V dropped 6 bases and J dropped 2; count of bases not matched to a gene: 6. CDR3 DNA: TGCAGTGCCACGGGACAGGCTGCCTACGAGCAGTACTTC. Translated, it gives CSATGQAAYEQYF.